Detailed here is one TCR beta chain. The junction had 8 bases not matched to a gene; V was cut back by 6 bases and J by 3 bases. This CDR3 region has 14 residues. Germline V gene lookup returns CDR1 SGHAT and CDR2 FQNNGV. The sample originates from a study of T cells after yellow fever vaccination. TCRdb ran MiXCR on the 5' RACE reads and lists one entry per CDR3 protein. The sample has a few hundred thousand distinct CDR3 sequences; 4.1% are singletons. Sequenced material: PBMCs, taken 5 days after the yellow fever booster vaccination. The source is a man aged 18 to 30 who received the YFV17D yellow fever vaccine. The chain carries TRBV11-2 and TRBJ2-7, with 7 nucleotides matching TRBD1. The CDR3 coding sequence is TGTGCCAGCAGTTCAGGGGCAGGGGGCTACGAGCAGTACGTC. Protein product: CASSSGAGGYEQYV.